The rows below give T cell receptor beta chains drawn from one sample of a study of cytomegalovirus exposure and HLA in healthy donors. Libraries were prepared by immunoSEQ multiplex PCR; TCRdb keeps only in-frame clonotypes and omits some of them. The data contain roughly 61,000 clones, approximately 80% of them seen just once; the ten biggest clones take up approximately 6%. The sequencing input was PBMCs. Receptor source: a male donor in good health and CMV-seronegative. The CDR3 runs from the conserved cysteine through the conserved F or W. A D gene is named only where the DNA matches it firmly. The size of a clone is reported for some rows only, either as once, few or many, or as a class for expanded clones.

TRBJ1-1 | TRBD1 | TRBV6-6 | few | TGTGCCAGCAGGACACAGGGGGCCGGGGACACTGAAGCTTTCTTT | CASRTQGAGDTEAFF
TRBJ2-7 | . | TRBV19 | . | TGTGCCAGTAGTCGACAGGTTTACGAGCAGTACTTC | CASSRQVYEQYF
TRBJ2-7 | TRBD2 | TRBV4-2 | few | TGTGCCAGCAGCCATAGCGGGGGGAGCTACGAGCAGTACTTC | CASSHSGGSYEQYF
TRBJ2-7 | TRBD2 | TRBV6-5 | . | TGTGCCAGCAGTTATGCGCGGGGGAGCTCCTACGAGCAGTACTTC | CASSYARGSSYEQYF
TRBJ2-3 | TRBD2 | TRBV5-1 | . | TGCGCCAGCAGCTTGGCGGGGGGTACAGATACGCAGTATTTT | CASSLAGGTDTQYF
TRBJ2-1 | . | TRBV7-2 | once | TGTGCCAGCAGCTTACCATTGACTATTGCCTACAATGAGCAGTTCTTC | CASSLPLTIAYNEQFF
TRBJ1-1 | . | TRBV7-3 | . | TGTGCCAGCAGCTCGTCGACGGGAAACACTGAAGCTTTCTTT | CASSSSTGNTEAFF
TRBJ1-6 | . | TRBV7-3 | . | TGTGCCAGCAGCTTCCAGGGGAAAGGCTCACCCCTCCACTTT | CASSFQGKGSPLHF
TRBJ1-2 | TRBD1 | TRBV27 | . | TGTGCCAGCAGAACCCAACAGGGGGACTATGGCTACACCTTC | CASRTQQGDYGYTF
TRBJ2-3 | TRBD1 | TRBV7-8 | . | TGTGCCAGCAGCCCCCAAGGGGGCGCAGATACGCAGTATTTT | CASSPQGGADTQYF
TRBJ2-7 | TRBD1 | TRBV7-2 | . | TGTGCCAGCAGGCTAACCGGGGACAGCCCCTACGAGCAGTACTTC | CASRLTGDSPYEQYF
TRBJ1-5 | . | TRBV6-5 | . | TGTGCCAGTAGGGGGATGAATAGCAATCAGCCCCAGCATTTT | CASRGMNSNQPQHF
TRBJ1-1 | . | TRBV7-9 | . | TGTGCCAGCAGCTTAGCGCGGGAGTTAACTGAAGCTTTCTTT | CASSLARELTEAFF
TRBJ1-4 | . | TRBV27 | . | TGTGCCAGCAGTTTATCGTCCGCAACTAATGAAAAACTGTTTTTT | CASSLSSATNEKLFF
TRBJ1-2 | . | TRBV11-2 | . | TGTGCCAGCAGCAAGGACAGTATTTCTAACTATGGCTACACCTTC | CASSKDSISNYGYTF
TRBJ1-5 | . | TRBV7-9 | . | TGTTCCAGCAGCTTGGCGTGGGAGACCGATAGCAATCAGCCCCAGCATTTT | CSSSLAWETDSNQPQHF
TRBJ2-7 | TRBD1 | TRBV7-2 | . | TGTGCCAGCTCCGGGACAGGGGCCTACGAGCAGTACTTC | CASSGTGAYEQYF
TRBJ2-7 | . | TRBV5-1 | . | TGCGCCAGCAGCTTATCAGTGGGGGCCGAGCAGTACTTC | CASSLSVGAEQYF
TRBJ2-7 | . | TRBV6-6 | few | TGTGCCAGCAGTTACTCCTCAGGGGAATACGAGCAGTACTTC | CASSYSSGEYEQYF
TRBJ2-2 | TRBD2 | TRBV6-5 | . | TGTGCCAGCAGTTACTCGTATCGGGGGGTCACCGGGGAGCTGTTTTTT | CASSYSYRGVTGELFF
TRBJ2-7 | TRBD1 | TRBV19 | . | TGTGCCAGTAGTATGTCGACAGGGGCCGTCTACGAGCAGTACTTC | CASSMSTGAVYEQYF
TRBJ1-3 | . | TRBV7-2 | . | TGTGCCAGCAGCTTAGACAGGGCTTCTGGAAACACCATATATTTT | CASSLDRASGNTIYF
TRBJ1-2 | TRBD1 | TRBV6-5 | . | TGTGCCAGCAGGCGGGGACAGGGCTATGGCTACACCTTC | CASRRGQGYGYTF
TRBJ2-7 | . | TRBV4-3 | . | TGCGCCAGCAGCCAAGATTCAGGGCGAGCCGAGCAGTACTTC | CASSQDSGRAEQYF
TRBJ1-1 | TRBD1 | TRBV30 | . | TGTGCCTGGAGTCAGGACAGGTCGAACACTGAAGCTTTCTTT | CAWSQDRSNTEAFF
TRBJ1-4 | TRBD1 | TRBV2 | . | TGTGCCAGCTCAAGGACAGGCCGCAATGAAAAACTGTTTTTT | CASSRTGRNEKLFF
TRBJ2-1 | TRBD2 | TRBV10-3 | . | TGTGCCATCAGTGAGGAGCGGGGGATCCAGGGTGAGCAGTTCTTC | CAISEERGIQGEQFF
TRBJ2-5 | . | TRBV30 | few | TGTGCCTGGAAGGCCGAGGATCAAGAGACCCAGTACTTC | CAWKAEDQETQYF
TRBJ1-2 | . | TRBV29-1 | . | TGCAGCGTTGAAGAAGAGCGTGGCTATGGCTACACCTTC | CSVEEERGYGYTF
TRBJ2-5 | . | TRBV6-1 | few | TGTGCCAGCGAGGGAGGGGGGCACGGAGAGACCCAGTACTTC | CASEGGGHGETQYF
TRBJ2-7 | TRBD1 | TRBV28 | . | TGTGCCAGCAGTTCTACCGGGACAGGGTACGAGCAGTACTTC | CASSSTGTGYEQYF
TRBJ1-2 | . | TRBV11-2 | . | TGTGCCAGCAGCTGGGCACCGAACTATGGCTACACCTTC | CASSWAPNYGYTF
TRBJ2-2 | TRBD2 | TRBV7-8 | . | TGTGCCAGCAGCAGCGGGGGTCCGAACACCGGGGAGCTGTTTTTT | CASSSGGPNTGELFF
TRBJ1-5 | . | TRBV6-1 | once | TGTGCCAGCAGTGAAAAACTTGTGGGCAATCAGCCCCAGCATTTT | CASSEKLVGNQPQHF
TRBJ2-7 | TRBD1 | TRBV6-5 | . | TGTGCCAGCAGGCCACCGGGACAGATATACGAGCAGTACTTC | CASRPPGQIYEQYF
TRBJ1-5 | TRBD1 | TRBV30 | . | TGTGCCTGGAGTGAGGGACAGAGCAATCAGCCCCAGCATTTT | CAWSEGQSNQPQHF
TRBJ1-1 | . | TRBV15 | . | TGTGCCACCAGCAGTGAACCCCAGGTGAACACTGAAGCTTTCTTT | CATSSEPQVNTEAFF
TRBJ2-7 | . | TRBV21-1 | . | TGTGCCAGCAGCAAATTGGCGGCTAGCGGGGTCCACCACGAGCAGTACTTC | CASSKLAASGVHHEQYF
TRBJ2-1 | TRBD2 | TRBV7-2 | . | TGTGCCAGCAGCTTAGCGGTAGGAGCGGGGGGATACAATGAGCAGTTCTTC | CASSLAVGAGGYNEQFF
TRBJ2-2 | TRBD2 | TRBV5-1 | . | TGCGCCAGCAGCCCAGGACTAGCGGGGGGTATCACCGGGGAGCTGTTTTTT | CASSPGLAGGITGELFF
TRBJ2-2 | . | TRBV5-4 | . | TGTGCCAGCAGCACTGGGCGGGTGAACACCGGGGAGCTGTTTTTT | CASSTGRVNTGELFF
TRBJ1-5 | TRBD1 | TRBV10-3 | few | TGTGCCATCAGAGCCCAGGGGGCGAATCAGCCCCAGCATTTT | CAIRAQGANQPQHF
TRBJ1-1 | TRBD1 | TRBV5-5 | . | TGTGCCAGCAGCTCTCGACAGGGAGACACTGAAGCTTTCTTT | CASSSRQGDTEAFF
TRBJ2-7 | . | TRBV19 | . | TGTGCCAGTAGCCTCAAGACAGACACCTACGAGCAGTACTTC | CASSLKTDTYEQYF
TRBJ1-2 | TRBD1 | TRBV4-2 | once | TGTGCCAGCAGCCAAGATATGGCGACAGGGTGGACGGGCTACACCTTC | CASSQDMATGWTGYTF
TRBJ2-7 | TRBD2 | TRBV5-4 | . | TGTGCCAGCAGCACCACCGGGACTAGCGACTACGAGCAGTACTTC | CASSTTGTSDYEQYF